The next 20 T cell receptor beta chains were all read from a single sample in a study of shared clonotypes between healthy human individuals (dated by TCRdb to 2020 to 2022). The library was obtained by the immunoSEQ multiplex PCR assay. TCRdb took over this immuneACCESS table, retaining in-frame rearrangements with V and J assigned. Such tables are incomplete; in checked studies, under half of the missing clones stem from an unresolved V gene, and the remainder is unexplained. The sample profile shows about 2.4 million clones; around 94% of them were found once. Roughly 0.13% of the sample comes from the top ten. The sample comprised naive CD4+ T cells sorted from blood. This specimen's cell subset or site label, per the study, means: CD45RA+ positively selected. All receptors come from a man between 18 and 35 years old in good health.

The chain employs TRBV5-1 and TRBJ2-7; 8 bases agree with TRBD1. Germline V gives CDR1 SGHRS, CDR2 YFSETQ. This CDR3 comprises 18 residues. J was trimmed by 4 bases and V by 4 bases; bases with no gene match: 19. CDR3 sequence: CASSRKSYTGTGSYEQYF. CDR3 in DNA: TGCGCCAGCAGCCGAAAAAGCTACACCGGGACAGGCTCATACGAGCAGTACTTC.

The chain links TRBV6-5 to TRBJ1-1, with D possibly TRBD1 on 5 matching bases. The CDR3 consists of 14 residues. CDR1 and CDR2 (germline): MNHEY, SVGAGI. Trimming cost V 5 bases and J 5 bases, with 15 bases left between them. The CDR3 reads CASSRGTAGTEAFF. The CDR3, as DNA: TGTGCCAGCAGTAGAGGGACCGCTGGGACTGAAGCTTTCTTT.

This chain joins TRBV7-6 and TRBJ1-2; D gene unclear. The CDR3 runs to 16 residues. CDR1 and CDR2 (germline): SGHVS, FNYEAQ. The V and J ends lost 0 bases and 8 bases respectively, with 19 bases between them. In DNA, the CDR3 is TGTGCCAGCAGCTTAGCCGTGGGAACGGGCGCTGCGGGCTACACCTTC. It yields the protein CASSLAVGTGAAGYTF.

The J gene is TRBJ2-7, the V gene TRBV7-2, with D unclear. In germline, CDR1 is SGHTA, CDR2 FQGNSA. This CDR3 is built from 14 residues. V shed 1 base and J shed 6 bases, with 13 bases lying between them. CDR3 bases: TGTGCCAGCAGCTTAGTAGGTGGGCCTAGCGAGCAGTACTTC. Its translation: CASSLVGGPSEQYF.

V and J are TRBV2 and TRBJ2-5; no firm D call. The J call may be incorrect, as the DNA end agrees better with TRBJ2-7. The length of the CDR3 is 14 residues. Germline V gene data show CDR1 as SNHLY and CDR2 as FYNNEI. CDR3 in DNA: TGTGCCAGCAGTGAATCCTTCGGTTCCTACGAGCAGTACTTC. Protein: CASSESFGSYEQYF.

In its sample, this clone was seen a few times. The rearrangement links TRBV7-9 to TRBJ1-1; D gene unclear. The V gene lost 5 bases and the J gene lost 10 bases, with 20 bases spanning the gap. Germline V CDR1 and CDR2: SEHNR, FQNEAQ (reference sequence). CDR3 length equals 14 residues. The CDR3 DNA is TGTGCCAGCAGCGCCATAGACGGGAAAGGCTCAGCTTTCTTT. It yields the protein CASSAIDGKGSAFF.

V usage is TRBV5-1 and J usage is TRBJ2-5, with 7 bases matching TRBD1. With V trimmed by 0 bases and J by 3 bases, 5 bases remained unmatched. Germline V gene lookup returns CDR1 SGHRS and CDR2 YFSETQ. This CDR3 has 15 amino acids. The CDR3 DNA follows: TGCGCCAGCAGCTTGGTTGGACAGGAGAAAGAGACCCAGTACTTC. This encodes CASSLVGQEKETQYF.

The chain joins TRBV15 to TRBJ1-5; 7 nucleotides align to TRBD1. In germline, CDR1 is LNHNV, CDR2 YYDKDF (reference sequence). CDR3 size: 15 residues. Losses at the gene ends were 5 bases for V and 3 bases for J; bases not matched to a gene: 7. In nucleotides, the CDR3 is TGTGCCACCAGCCCCCTTGACAGGGACAATCAGCCCCAGCATTTT. It is translated as CATSPLDRDNQPQHF.

V is TRBV11-2 and J is TRBJ2-1; 7 bases are shared with TRBD2. The germline V gene has CDR1 SGHAT and CDR2 FQNNGV. The CDR3 loop spans 14 amino acids. J gave up 7 bases and V 4 bases, and 7 bases lay outside the gene matches. As DNA, the CDR3 is TGTGCCAGCAGCTCTGACGGGGGGAGGAATGAGCAGTTCTTC. This translates into CASSSDGGRNEQFF. Based on the CDR3 plus reference TRBV11-2 and TRBJ2-1, the full variable domain is EAGVAQSPRYKIIEKRQSVAFWCNPISGHATLYWYQQILGQGPKLLIQFQNNGVVDDSQLPKDRFSAERLKGVDSTLKIQPAKLEDSAVYLCASSSDGGRNEQFFGPGTRLTVL.

V is TRBV18 and J is TRBJ2-7, with TRBD1 matching over 9 bases. Germline V gene sequence: CDR1 KGHSH, CDR2 LQKENI. The CDR3 totals 15 residues. V was pared by 5 bases and J by 4 bases, with 9 bases of the junction left unmatched. The chain's CDR3 is CASSSRTGAGYEQYF. CDR3 nucleotides: TGTGCCAGCTCATCCCGGACAGGGGCTGGTTACGAGCAGTACTTC.

The chain combines TRBV9 with TRBJ2-7, with 11 bases identical to TRBD1. Germline assignment: CDR1 SGDLS and CDR2 YYNGEE. The CDR3 sequence is 16 residues long. V shed 0 bases, J shed 2 bases, and the junction held 4 bases outside the gene matches. CDR3 in DNA: TGTGCCAGCAGCGTAGCTCCGGGACAGGGGGCCTACGAGCAGTACTTC. It encodes CASSVAPGQGAYEQYF.

V usage is TRBV29-1 and J usage is TRBJ1-4; D perhaps matches TRBD1 (6 bases). There are 14 residues in the CDR3. V lost 7 bases, J lost 4 bases, and 16 bases lay in between. Germline assignment: CDR1 SQVTM and CDR2 ANQGSEA. CDR3 in DNA: TGCAGCGCCGAAGGGGGAGCCCTTAATGAAAAACTGTTTTTT. Translated, it gives CSAEGGALNEKLFF.

This rearrangement joins TRBV7-9 to TRBJ1-4; the D gene is possibly TRBD1 (5 bases). Trimming cost V 0 bases and J 4 bases, with 15 bases left between them. The CDR3 is 17 amino acids. The germline gives CDR1 SEHNR, CDR2 FQNEAQ (reference sequence). CDR3 in DNA: TGTGCCAGCAGCTTAGCCACGGGGGGGTACGGTAATGAAAAACTGTTTTTT. The encoded protein is CASSLATGGYGNEKLFF.

V and J are TRBV9 and TRBJ2-7; TRBD1 matches 7 bases. Germline-derived CDR1 and CDR2 are SGDLS and YYNGEE. The length of the CDR3 is 18 residues. The trim removed 0 bases at V and 6 bases at J, leaving 18 bases unmatched. The CDR3 region has the DNA TGTGCCAGCAGCGTAGAAGACAGGGCCGGGACCCGCCCTAGCGAGCAGTACTTC. This codes for CASSVEDRAGTRPSEQYF.

This chain connects TRBV7-2 to TRBJ2-1; D is perhaps TRBD2 (7 bases). Germline CDR1 is SGHTA and CDR2 is FQGNSA. Between the trimmed V and J ends, which lost 4 bases and 12 bases, there was a span of 13 bases. The CDR3 runs to 12 residues. In DNA, the CDR3 is TGTGCCAGCAGCTCTAGGGGGGGGTTGCAGTTCTTC. Translated: CASSSRGGLQFF.

Remarks on this clone: This CDR3 is also generated by other DNA sequences in the sample. The chain has TRBV7-3 and TRBJ2-3; TRBD2 matches 7 bases. Losses at the gene ends were 5 bases for V and 0 bases for J; bases not matched to a gene: 2. The CDR3 contains 14 residues. The germline V gene has CDR1 SGHTA and CDR2 FQGTGA. CDR3 loop: CASSPGLSTDTQYF. The CDR3 bases are TGTGCCAGCAGCCCGGGACTAAGCACAGATACGCAGTATTTT.

This chain uses TRBV9 with TRBJ1-2; 10 bases agree with TRBD1. The CDR3 has 15 amino acids. V was pared by 3 bases and J by 3 bases, with 5 bases of the junction left unmatched. Germline V gene lookup returns CDR1 SGDLS and CDR2 YYNGEE. CDR3 loop: CASSGRTGGYYGYTF. The CDR3 DNA sequence: TGTGCCAGCAGCGGCCGGACAGGGGGTTACTATGGCTACACCTTC.

The chain joins TRBV19 to TRBJ2-3; D is unresolved. V was clipped by 3 bases and J by 5 bases, with 9 bases between them. The CDR3 is 13 amino acids. Germline loops: CDR1 LNHDA, CDR2 SQIVND (reference sequence). The CDR3 nucleotides are TGTGCCAGTAGTATTTCGGGTGGAGATACGCAGTATTTT. It specifies CASSISGGDTQYF.

The rearrangement links TRBV5-1 to TRBJ2-3, with D possibly matching TRBD1 (6 bases). CDR3 length: 14 residues. CDR1 and CDR2 from the germline V gene are SGHRS and YFSETQ. The ends were cut back, 7 bases at V and 2 bases at J, with 14 bases in the middle. The CDR3 sequence: CASGRAGDTDTQYF. In nucleotides, the CDR3 is TGCGCCAGCGGAAGGGCAGGGGACACAGATACGCAGTATTTT. Combining the CDR3 with reference TRBV5-1 and TRBJ2-3 gives the whole variable domain KAGVTQTPRYLIKTRGQQVTLSCSPISGHRSVSWYQQTPGQGLQFLFEYFSETQRNKGNFPGRFSGRQFSNSRSEMNVSTLELGDSALYLCASGRAGDTDTQYFGPGTRLTVL.

CDR3 residues: CASSLTGTLNYEQYF. DNA of the CDR3: TGTGCCAGCAGCTTGACCGGGACCCTCAACTACGAGCAGTACTTC. The V call is TRBV5-4, the J call TRBJ2-7; D possibly uses TRBD1 or TRBD2 (5 bases each). Per the germline V gene, CDR1 is SGHNT and CDR2 is YYREEE (reference sequence). The CDR3 totals 15 residues. V was cut by 1 base and J by 3 bases, with 14 bases left in between.